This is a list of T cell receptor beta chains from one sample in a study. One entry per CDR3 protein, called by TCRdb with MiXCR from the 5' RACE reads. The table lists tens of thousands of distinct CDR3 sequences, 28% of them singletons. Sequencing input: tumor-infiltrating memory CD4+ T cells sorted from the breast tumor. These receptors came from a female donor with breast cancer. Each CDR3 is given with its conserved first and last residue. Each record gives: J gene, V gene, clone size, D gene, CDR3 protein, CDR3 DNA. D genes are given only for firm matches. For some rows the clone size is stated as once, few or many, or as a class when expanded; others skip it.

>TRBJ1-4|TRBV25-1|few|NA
CASSEGTGPYEKLFF
TGTGCCAGCAGTGAAGGGACTGGGCCGTATGAAAAACTGTTTTTT
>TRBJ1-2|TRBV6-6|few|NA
CASTQPTGRGYGYTF
TGTGCCAGCACCCAACCGACGGGTAGGGGGTATGGCTACACCTTC
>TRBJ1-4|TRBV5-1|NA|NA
CASSRSGARNEKLFF
TGCGCCAGCAGCCGGTCGGGGGCTCGGAATGAAAAACTGTTTTTT
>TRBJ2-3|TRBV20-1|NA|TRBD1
CSAVPGQGTDTQYF
TGCAGTGCTGTCCCGGGACAGGGCACAGATACGCAGTATTTT
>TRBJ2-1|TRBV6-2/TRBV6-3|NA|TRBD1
CASSNRDREIEQFF
TGTGCCAGCAGCAACAGGGACAGGGAAATTGAGCAGTTCTTC
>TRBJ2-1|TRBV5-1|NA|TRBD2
CASSLDSGRPSGAQFF
TGCGCCAGCAGCTTGGACAGCGGGAGGCCCTCGGGGGCGCAGTTCTTC
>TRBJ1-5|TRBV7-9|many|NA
CASSPAGQPQHF
TGTGCCAGCAGCCCCGCTGGTCAGCCCCAGCATTTT
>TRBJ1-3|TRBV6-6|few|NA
CASSSASRGNTIYF
TGTGCCAGCAGTTCCGCCTCACGTGGAAACACCATATATTTT
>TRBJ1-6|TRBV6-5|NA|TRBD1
CASSLRTGGNSPLHF
TGTGCCAGCAGTCTCCGGACAGGGGGAAATTCACCCCTCCACTTT
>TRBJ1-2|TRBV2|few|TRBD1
CASRTGQGGHGYTF
TGTGCCAGCAGGACGGGACAGGGGGGTCATGGCTACACCTTC
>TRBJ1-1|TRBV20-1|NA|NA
CSGSKGGNTEAFF
TGCAGTGGTTCTAAAGGGGGGAACACTGAAGCTTTCTTT
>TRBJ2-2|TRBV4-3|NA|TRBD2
CASRLAGDSTGELFF
TGCGCCAGCCGTTTAGCGGGGGACTCGACCGGGGAGCTGTTTTTT
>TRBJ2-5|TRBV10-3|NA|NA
CAISESRVGETQYF
TGTGCCATCAGTGAGTCGAGGGTTGGGGAGACCCAGTACTTC
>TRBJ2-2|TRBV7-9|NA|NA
CASQGSSGELFF
TGTGCCAGCCAGGGTTCTTCCGGGGAGCTGTTTTTT
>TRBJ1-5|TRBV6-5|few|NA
CASSYSGGQGQPQHF
TGTGCCAGCAGTTACTCTGGTGGGCAAGGTCAGCCCCAGCATTTT
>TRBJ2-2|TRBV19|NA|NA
CASSIQGIPGELFF
TGTGCCAGTAGTATTCAGGGAATACCGGGGGAGCTGTTTTTT
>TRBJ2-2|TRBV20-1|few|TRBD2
CSARGGSGIGELFF
TGCAGTGCTAGGGGTGGTAGCGGGATCGGGGAGCTGTTTTTT
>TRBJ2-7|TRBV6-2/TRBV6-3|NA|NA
CASSGTLATYEQYF
TGTGCCAGCAGTGGGACCCTAGCGACATACGAGCAGTACTTC
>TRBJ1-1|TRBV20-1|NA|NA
CSARRRGTEAFF
TGCAGTGCTAGACGCAGGGGAACTGAAGCTTTCTTT
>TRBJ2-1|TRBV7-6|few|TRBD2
CASTRASGRSNEQFF
TGTGCCAGCACTCGGGCTAGCGGGAGATCCAATGAGCAGTTCTTC
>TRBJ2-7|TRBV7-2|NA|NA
CASSSSFGSGSPYEQYF
TGTGCCAGCAGCAGTAGCTTCGGTAGCGGAAGCCCCTACGAGCAGTACTTC
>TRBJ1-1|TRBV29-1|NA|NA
CSGAVYGGNAEAFF
TGCAGCGGCGCCGTATATGGGGGAAATGCTGAAGCTTTCTTT
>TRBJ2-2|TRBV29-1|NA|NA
CSVKGSTNTGELFF
TGCAGCGTTAAAGGGAGCACGAACACCGGGGAGCTGTTTTTT
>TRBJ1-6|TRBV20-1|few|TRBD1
CSAREGLTGQNSPLHF
TGCAGTGCTAGAGAGGGGCTGACAGGGCAGAATTCACCCCTCCACTTT
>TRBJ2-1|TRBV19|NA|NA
CASSRTTGSSYNEQFF
TGTGCCAGTAGTCGGACGACAGGTAGCTCCTACAATGAGCAGTTCTTC
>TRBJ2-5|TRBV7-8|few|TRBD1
CASSAVPGQGETQYF
TGTGCCAGCAGCGCCGTCCCCGGACAGGGGGAGACCCAGTACTTC
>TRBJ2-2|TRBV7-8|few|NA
CASSLSTGSNTGELFF
TGTGCCAGCAGCTTATCAACAGGGTCGAACACCGGGGAGCTGTTTTTT
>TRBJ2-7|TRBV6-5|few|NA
CASSPNSLGGSYEQYF
TGTGCCAGCAGTCCTAACTCGCTCGGCGGATCCTACGAGCAGTACTTC
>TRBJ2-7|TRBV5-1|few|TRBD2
CASSNSLAGGPSEQYF
TGCGCCAGCAGCAACTCCCTAGCGGGAGGGCCGAGCGAGCAGTACTTC
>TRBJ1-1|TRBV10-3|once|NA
CAISESWVLSTVNTEALF
TGTGCCATCAGTGAGTCATGGGTGTTATCGACAGTGAACACTGAAGCTCTCTTT
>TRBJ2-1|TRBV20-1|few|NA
CSARDSGSEQFF
TGCAGTGCTAGAGATTCAGGCAGTGAGCAGTTCTTC
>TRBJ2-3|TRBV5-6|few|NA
CASSRNRGLTDTQYF
TGTGCCAGCAGCCGTAACAGGGGACTAACAGATACGCAGTATTTT
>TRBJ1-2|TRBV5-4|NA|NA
CASSLAGANYGYTF
TGTGCCAGCAGCTTAGCAGGAGCTAACTATGGCTACACCTTC
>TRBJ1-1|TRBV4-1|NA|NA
CASSQNEAENTEAFF
TGCGCCAGCAGCCAAAATGAAGCAGAGAACACTGAAGCTTTCTTT
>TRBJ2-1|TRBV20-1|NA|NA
CSAPSPWGTNNEQFF
TGCAGTGCTCCCTCCCCCTGGGGCACTAACAATGAGCAGTTCTTC
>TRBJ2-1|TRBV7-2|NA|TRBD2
CASSYSGGVYNEQFF
TGTGCCAGCAGCTATAGCGGGGGGGTTTACAATGAGCAGTTCTTC
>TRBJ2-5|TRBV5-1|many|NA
CASSPRPAGGSGETQYF
TGCGCCAGCAGCCCCCGACCCGCCGGGGGCTCGGGAGAGACCCAGTACTTC
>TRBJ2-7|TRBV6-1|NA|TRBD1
CASSVDRSSYEQYF
TGTGCCAGCAGCGTGGACAGGTCCTCCTACGAGCAGTACTTC
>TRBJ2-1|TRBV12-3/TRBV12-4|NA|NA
CASSNGPGDNEQFF
TGTGCCAGCAGTAATGGCCCGGGGGACAATGAGCAGTTCTTC
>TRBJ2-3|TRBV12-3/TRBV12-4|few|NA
CASSLIRGTLDTQYF
TGTGCCAGCAGTTTAATACGGGGGACTCTTGATACGCAGTATTTT
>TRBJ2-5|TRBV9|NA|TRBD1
CASSSRTGLETQYF
TGTGCCAGCAGCTCCCGGACAGGGCTAGAGACCCAGTACTTC
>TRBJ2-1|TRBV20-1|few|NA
CSARDLRSNEQFF
TGCAGTGCTAGAGATCTTAGGTCGAATGAGCAGTTCTTC
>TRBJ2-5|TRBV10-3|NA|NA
CATGAGSETQYF
TGTGCCACCGGGGCGGGGTCCGAGACCCAGTACTTC